The 32 T cell receptor beta chains below all came from one sample that was sequenced in a study of PD-1 blockade in classical Hodgkin lymphoma. Time point indicated: cycle 4 day 1 (C4D1), after six to seven weeks of nivolumab. Every patient was affected by relapse after autologous stem cell transplantation, while exposure to brentuximab vedotin was not uniform. By magnetic negative selection, CD4+ T cells were purified from thawed PBMCs. This table comes from immunoSEQ multiplex PCR, and its TCRdb copy is limited to in-frame clones, with some not included. This table holds about 20,000 clones, 70% to 80% found once. The sample here was CD4+ T cells from blood, taken before the fourth cycle of nivolumab. These receptors came from a human donor with classical Hodgkin lymphoma.

The chain couples TRBV4-1 to TRBJ1-5; TRBD1 is a possible D gene (6 bases). The CDR3 loop spans 16 amino acids. Trimming pared 1 base from V and 6 bases from J, leaving 16 bases between. Germline V gene data show CDR1 as MGHRA and CDR2 as YSYEKL. The CDR3 DNA sequence: TGCGCCAGCAGCCAAGGTGGACAGCCGAGGCGTCAGCCCCAGCATTTT. It translates to CASSQGGQPRRQPQHF.

This clone qualifies as medium-sized. The chain joins TRBV7-9 to TRBJ2-7, with D unresolved. V dropped 11 bases and J dropped 7 bases, with 18 bases sitting between them. Germline V gene lookup returns CDR1 SEHNR and CDR2 FQNEAQ (reference sequence). CDR3 size: 12 residues. The DNA for the CDR3 is TGTGCCGGATCACGGCTGAGCGAAGAGCAGTACTTC. This sequence encodes CAGSRLSEEQYF.

This chain uses TRBV5-1 with TRBJ1-1; 9 nucleotides align to TRBD1. Germline V gene sequence: CDR1 SGHRS, CDR2 YFSETQ. V gave up 4 bases and J gave up 3 bases; unmatched junction bases: 4. The CDR3 spans 14 residues. The CDR3 sequence is CASSTTGGDTEAFF. CDR3 sequence (DNA): TGCGCCAGCAGCACGACAGGGGGGGACACTGAAGCTTTCTTT.

The rearrangement uses TRBV28 and TRBJ1-4; D perhaps matches TRBD1 (6 bases). The CDR3 has 14 residues. The V end was cut by 4 bases, the J end by 4 bases, with 10 bases between. Germline V gene sequence: CDR1 MDHEN, CDR2 SYDVKM. CDR3 sequence reads: CASSSGQNNEKLFF. CDR3 sequence (DNA): TGTGCCAGCAGTTCAGGACAGAATAATGAAAAACTGTTTTTT.

CDR3 nucleotide sequence: TGTGCCACCAGCAGAGATCTCCTAGGGCCCCAGCATTTT. It encodes CATSRDLLGPQHF. The J gene is TRBJ1-5, the V gene TRBV15, with D hard to call. The length of the CDR3 is 13 residues. V gave up 0 bases and J gave up 9 bases, with 9 bases separating them. Germline loops: CDR1 LNHNV, CDR2 YYDKDF (reference sequence).

The chain carries TRBV7-6 and TRBJ2-3; the match to TRBD2 covers 8 bases. With V trimmed by 5 bases and J by 0 bases, 4 bases remained unmatched. There are 15 residues in the CDR3. CDR1 and CDR2 from the germline V gene are SGHVS and FNYEAQ. CDR3 bases: TGTGCCAGCAGCCTTTCGGGGGGGAGCACAGATACGCAGTATTTT. Its translation is CASSLSGGSTDTQYF.

This chain uses TRBV2 with TRBJ1-4; D ambiguous. This CDR3 region has 16 residues. Trimming pared 2 bases from V and 0 bases from J, leaving 10 bases between. Germline-derived CDR1 and CDR2 are SNHLY and FYNNEI. CDR3: CASSERLDPTNEKLFF. In nucleotides, the CDR3 is TGTGCCAGCAGTGAACGATTGGATCCAACTAATGAAAAACTGTTTTTT.

V and J are TRBV28 and TRBJ2-7; D may be TRBD1 or TRBD2 (5 bases each). Looked up from germline, CDR1 is MDHEN and CDR2 is SYDVKM. Trimming took off 3 bases at V and 2 bases at J, with 14 bases between the two ends. This CDR3 comprises 15 residues. The CDR3 is CASSLVWDGPYEQYF. In nucleotides, the CDR3 is TGTGCCAGCAGTTTGGTATGGGACGGTCCCTACGAGCAGTACTTC.

The chain has TRBV29-1 and TRBJ1-4, with D possibly being TRBD1 (6 bases). Between the trimmed V and J ends, which lost 5 bases and 6 bases, there was a span of 19 bases. This CDR3 has 15 amino acids. Looked up from germline, CDR1 is SQVTM and CDR2 is ANQGSEA. The CDR3 coding sequence is TGCAGCGTTAAACCCATGACAGGTGCGGATGAAAAACTGTTTTTT. Its translation: CSVKPMTGADEKLFF. Based on the CDR3 plus reference TRBV29-1 and TRBJ1-4, the full variable domain is SAVISQKPSRDICQRGTSLTIQCQVDSQVTMMFWYRQQPGQSLTLIATANQGSEATYESGFVIDKFPISRPNLTFSTLTVSNMSPEDSSIYLCSVKPMTGADEKLFFGSGTQLSVL.

The rearrangement joins TRBV7-2 to TRBJ2-7, with 11 bases lining up with TRBD2. CDR1 SGHTA and CDR2 FQGNSA come from the germline V gene. This CDR3 is 16 amino acids long. J was trimmed by 3 bases and V by 1 base; bases with no gene match: 5. CDR3 in DNA: TGTGCCAGCAGCTTAGGACTAGCGGGGTTCCTCTACGAGCAGTACTTC. Translation gives CASSLGLAGFLYEQYF.

As for this clone: This sample includes further DNA sequences coding for the same CDR3. This chain links TRBV5-1 with TRBJ2-5; the match to TRBD2 covers 10 bases. V trimming: 4 bases; J trimming: 4 bases; junction bases outside the gene matches: 7. Germline loops: CDR1 SGHRS, CDR2 YFSETQ. This CDR3 spans 15 amino acids. In DNA, the CDR3 is TGCGCCAGCAGCCTAAGCGGGGGGGCCGGAGAGACCCAGTACTTC. The encoded protein is CASSLSGGAGETQYF. Drawing the rest from reference TRBV5-1 and TRBJ2-5, the complete variable domain is KAGVTQTPRYLIKTRGQQVTLSCSPISGHRSVSWYQQTPGQGLQFLFEYFSETQRNKGNFPGRFSGRQFSNSRSEMNVSTLELGDSALYLCASSLSGGAGETQYFGPGTRLLVL.

The rearrangement uses TRBV19 and TRBJ2-1; no firm D call. Trimming cost V 5 bases and J 4 bases, with 12 bases left between them. CDR1 is LNHDA and CDR2 is SQIVND in the germline V gene (reference sequence). CDR3 length: 14 amino acids. CDR3 residues: CASSWHGNYNEQFF. As DNA, the CDR3 is TGTGCCAGTAGTTGGCATGGCAATTACAATGAGCAGTTCTTC. Variable domain in full (rest from reference TRBV19 and TRBJ2-1): DGGITQSPKYLFRKEGQNVTLSCEQNLNHDAMYWYRQDPGQGLRLIYYSQIVNDFQKGDIAEGYSVSREKKESFPLTVTSAQKNPTAFYLCASSWHGNYNEQFFGPGTRLTVL.

The chain carries TRBV10-3 and TRBJ2-7; D unresolved. This CDR3 has 13 residues. V was trimmed by 3 bases and J by 3 bases, leaving 9 bases between them. CDR1 ENHRY and CDR2 SYGVKD come from the germline V gene. The CDR3 region has the DNA TGTGCCATCAGTGATTGGAATAACTACGAGCAGTACTTC. This gives the protein CAISDWNNYEQYF.

V gene TRBV5-1 combines with J gene TRBJ2-7; 9 bases match TRBD1. Trimming took 4 bases from V and 4 from J; bases not matched to a gene: 6. The CDR3 is 14 amino acids. The germline V gene has CDR1 SGHRS and CDR2 YFSETQ. The CDR3 DNA reads TGCGCCAGCAGCCCCGGGACAGGGCGTTACGAGCAGTACTTC. Translation: CASSPGTGRYEQYF.

The rearrangement joins TRBV5-5 to TRBJ1-1; the D is unclear. This CDR3 is 14 amino acids long. V lost 1 base and J lost 1, with 8 bases in between. Germline CDR1 reads SGHKS; CDR2 reads YYEKEE (reference sequence). CDR3 loop: CASSLWQKNTEAFF. The CDR3 region has the DNA TGTGCCAGCAGCTTGTGGCAGAAGAACACTGAAGCTTTCTTT.

The chain couples TRBV11-3 to TRBJ2-5, with 9 positions matching TRBD1. Germline V gene sequence: CDR1 SGHNT, CDR2 YENEEA. This CDR3 has 18 amino acids. V shed 5 bases and J 2 bases; nucleotides not matched to a gene: 15. This chain's CDR3 is CASSPEGDRVTGQETQYF. The CDR3 nucleotides are TGTGCCAGCAGCCCCGAGGGGGACAGGGTAACGGGACAAGAGACCCAGTACTTC.

The rearrangement joins TRBV10-1 to TRBJ1-1; D perhaps matches TRBD1 (5 bases). Trimming left V 6 bases short and J 5 bases short, with 19 bases between. Germline-derived CDR1 and CDR2 are WNHNN and SYGVQD (reference sequence). The CDR3 runs to 15 residues. The CDR3 is CASSLATGAGTEAFF. CDR3 DNA sequence: TGCGCCAGCAGCCTCGCCACCGGGGCTGGGACTGAAGCTTTCTTT.

This chain uses TRBV7-9 with TRBJ2-2; D gene uncertain. Trimming removed 2 bases from V and 1 base from J, with 5 bases in between. Germline CDR1 and CDR2: SEHNR and FQNEAQ (reference sequence). The CDR3 contains 14 residues. The DNA of the CDR3 is TGTGCCAGCAGCTTAACAGTGAACACCGGGGAGCTGTTTTTT. Protein product: CASSLTVNTGELFF.

The V call is TRBV11-2, the J call TRBJ1-3; D is unclear. V lost 5 bases and J lost 6, with 14 bases in between. The germline V gene encodes CDR1 SGHAT and CDR2 FQNNGV. The CDR3 consists of 14 residues. The CDR3 region has the DNA TGTGCCAGCAGCCCTCGGACGTACGTAAACACCATATATTTT. It is translated as CASSPRTYVNTIYF.

This clone turned up a few times. The V call is TRBV28, the J call TRBJ1-5, with 7 nucleotides matching TRBD1. The CDR3 is made up of 15 amino acids. The ends lost 6 bases at V and 7 bases at J; junction bases unmatched: 12. The V gene's germline CDR1 is MDHEN and CDR2 SYDVKM. CDR3 in amino acids: CASRHGQDGVQPQHF. For the CDR3, the DNA is TGTGCCAGCAGACACGGACAGGATGGGGTCCAGCCCCAGCATTTT.

The chain carries TRBV4-1 and TRBJ1-5; no reliable D call. Germline lookup yields CDR1 MGHRA and CDR2 YSYEKL. The CDR3 covers 17 residues. Deletions cut 4 bases from V and 1 base from J, with 17 bases between. For the CDR3, the DNA is TGCGCCAGCAGCCCGCTTACGGGGTTAGTGAGCAATCAGCCCCAGCATTTT. Its protein is CASSPLTGLVSNQPQHF.

The chain's CDR3 is CASSPRGQGSHSGNTIYF. DNA of the CDR3: TGTGCCAGCTCACCACGGGGGCAGGGATCCCACTCTGGAAACACCATATATTTT. V usage is TRBV18 and J usage is TRBJ1-3, with D perhaps matching TRBD1 (6 bases). CDR3 length: 18 amino acids. Germline V gene data show CDR1 as KGHSH and CDR2 as LQKENI. The V end lost 1 base, the J end lost 0 bases, and 16 bases lay between the germline ends. The whole variable domain, filled in from reference TRBV18 and TRBJ1-3, reads NAGVMQNPRHLVRRRGQEARLRCSPMKGHSHVYWYRQLPEEGLKFMVYLQKENIIDESGMPKERFSAEFPKEGPSILRIQQVVRGDSAAYFCASSPRGQGSHSGNTIYFGEGSWLTVV.

The rearrangement uses TRBV2 and TRBJ1-1; D gene unclear. Per the germline V gene, CDR1 is SNHLY and CDR2 is FYNNEI. Trimming removed 7 bases at V and 10 bases at J, with 13 bases between. There are 11 residues in the CDR3. DNA for the CDR3: TGTGCCAGCAAAGCTCCAAGAGGAGCTTTCTTT. Its translation is CASKAPRGAFF.

The chain recombines TRBV19 with TRBJ2-1; 12 bases align to TRBD2. V lost 4 bases to trimming and J lost 4 bases; unmatched junction nucleotides: 11. Germline values: CDR1 LNHDA, CDR2 SQIVND (reference sequence). This CDR3 region has 18 residues. CDR3 sequence reads: CASSKGTLAGGPYNEQFF. The CDR3 coding sequence is TGTGCCAGTAGTAAGGGAACCCTAGCGGGGGGGCCATACAATGAGCAGTTCTTC.

The chain joins TRBV15 to TRBJ1-2; tentatively, D is TRBD1 (6 bases). CDR1 is LNHNV and CDR2 is YYDKDF in the germline V gene (reference sequence). The CDR3 has 13 residues. V shed 0 bases and J shed 5 bases, with 7 bases lying between them. In nucleotides, the CDR3 is TGTGCCACCAGCAGAGAGGGGACATATGGCTACACCTTC. Its protein is CATSREGTYGYTF.

This clone has just one count. Relative to the germline gene, one junction end is altered; a read error may explain this. The genes are TRBV7-7 and TRBJ2-5; either TRBD1 or TRBD2 may fit D (5 bases each). The CDR3 totals 16 residues. Germline CDR1 SSHAT, CDR2 FNYEAQ (reference sequence). In nucleotides, the CDR3 is TGTGCTAGCAGCTTAGAGGGTGGGACGGGACAAGAGACCCAGTACTTC. This translates into CASSLEGGTGQETQYF.

As for this clone: At one of its ends the junction is not consistent with the germline gene, which may arise from a read error. This CDR3 reads CVSSRTGTNEKLFF. The DNA for the CDR3 is TGTGTCAGCAGCAGGACAGGGACTAATGAAAAACTGTTTTTT. V gene TRBV2 combines with J gene TRBJ1-4, with 8 bases identical to TRBD1. The CDR3 covers 14 residues. CDR1 is SNHLY and CDR2 is FYNNEI in the germline V gene. The complete variable domain, with remaining parts taken from reference TRBV2 and TRBJ1-4, reads EPEVTQTPSHQVTQMGQEVILRCVPISNHLYFYWYRQILGQKVEFLVSFYNNEISEKSEIFDDQFSVERPDGSNFTLKIRSTKLEDSAMYFCVSSRTGTNEKLFFGSGTQLSVL.

The chain is built from TRBV29-1 and TRBJ1-3; D possibly corresponds to TRBD1 (5 bases). The CDR3 length is 11 residues. Trimming stripped 6 bases from V and 11 bases from J, with 14 bases between. Germline-derived CDR1 and CDR2 are SQVTM and ANQGSEA. The CDR3: CSVRGTEAIYF. CDR3 DNA sequence: TGCAGCGTGCGGGGGACGGAGGCCATATATTTT.

The chain is built from TRBV5-4 and TRBJ2-3, with TRBD2 matching over 10 bases. The V segment lost 4 bases and the J segment 5 bases; nucleotides outside the gene matches: 7. The CDR3 runs 15 residues. Germline lookup yields CDR1 SGHNT and CDR2 YYREEE (reference sequence). CDR3 amino acids: CASSRERGGRDTQYF. CDR3 bases: TGTGCCAGCAGCAGAGAGCGGGGGGGTAGAGATACGCAGTATTTT.

The genes are TRBV30 and TRBJ1-1, with a possible D match to TRBD1 (6 bases). This CDR3 is 13 amino acids long. CDR1 and CDR2 (germline): GTSNPN, SVGIG (reference sequence). V lost 3 bases and J lost 1, with 9 bases in between. DNA of the CDR3: TGTGCCTGGAGCCTGACAGGGAACACTGAAGCTTTCTTT. Translation gives CAWSLTGNTEAFF.

The chain joins TRBV23-1 to TRBJ1-2; D unresolved. TRBV23-1 is noted as an ORF with a role that remains uncertain. V shed 0 bases and J shed 6 bases, with 5 bases lying between them. This CDR3 has 12 amino acids. Here the CDR3 reads CASSQSWDGYTF. DNA of the CDR3: TGCGCCAGCAGTCAATCGTGGGATGGCTACACCTTC.

To note about this clone: Given the absence of the conserved phenylalanine or tryptophan at the CDR3 end, a read error is likely. The chain is built from TRBV7-2 and TRBJ1-2; D gene unclear. There are 11 residues in the CDR3. Germline CDR1 SGHTA, CDR2 FQGNSA. The germline V and J ends were trimmed by 5 bases and 2 bases, with 3 bases remaining between them. The CDR3 DNA is TGTGCCAGCAGCCTCAACTATGGCTACACCCTC. Translation: CASSLNYGYTL.